This record looks at one TCR beta chain sequence and its context. The data are from a study of T-cell reconstitution after alpha-beta-depleted transplantation in children. The authors prepared the TCRbeta library with unique molecular identifiers. TCRdb called the PCR reads again in MiXCR, with one record for every CDR3 protein. Of roughly 500,000 distinct CDR3 sequences listed, about 33% were seen once; the top ten hold 2.4%. Per germline, CDR1 SGDLS and CDR2 YYNGEE. CDR3 length: 15 residues. V shed 0 bases and J 4 bases; nucleotides not matched to a gene: 4. The V call is TRBV9, the J call TRBJ2-7; 10 bases agree with TRBD2. The sequencing here drew on PBMCs from the stem cell graft donor, taken from the stem cell graft. The clonotype was recovered from a human donor who donated a stem cell graft to a child with aplastic anemia. CDR3 residues: CASSVASGSFYEQYF. The CDR3 region has the DNA TGTGCCAGCAGCGTAGCTAGCGGGAGTTTTTACGAGCAGTACTTC.